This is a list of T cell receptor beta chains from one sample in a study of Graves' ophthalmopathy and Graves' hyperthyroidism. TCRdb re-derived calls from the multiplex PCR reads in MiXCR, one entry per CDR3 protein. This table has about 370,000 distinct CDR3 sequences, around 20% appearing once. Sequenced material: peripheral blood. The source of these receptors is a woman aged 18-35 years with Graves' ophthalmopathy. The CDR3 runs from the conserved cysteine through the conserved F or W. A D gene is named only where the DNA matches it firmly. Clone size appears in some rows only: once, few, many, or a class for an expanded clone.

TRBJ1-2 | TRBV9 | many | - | TGTGCCAGCAGCGTCGATGCTCGGCAGGGGCTGGACTATGGCTACACCTTC | CASSVDARQGLDYGYTF
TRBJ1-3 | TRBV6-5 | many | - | TGTGCCAGCAGTTACGGCCGTTCATCCCACCTCCGTTTCGGAAACACCATATATTTT | CASSYGRSSHLRFGNTIYF
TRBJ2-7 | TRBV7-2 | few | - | TGTGCCAGCAGCTTCGCGAGGGATAACGAGCAGTACTTC | CASSFARDNEQYF
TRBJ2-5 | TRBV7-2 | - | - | TGTGCCAGCAGCTTCGACTTCAGGGTTGGAGAGACCCAGTACTTC | CASSFDFRVGETQYF
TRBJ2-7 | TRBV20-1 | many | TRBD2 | TGCAGTGCTCTGATGAGCGGGGGGATGTACTTC | CSALMSGGMYF
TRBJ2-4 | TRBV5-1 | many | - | TGCGCCAGCAGCTTGGGCTCCGCGGTGAAAAACATTCAGTACTTC | CASSLGSAVKNIQYF
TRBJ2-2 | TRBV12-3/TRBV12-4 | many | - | TGTGCCAGCAGTTTCAGAGGGAACACCGGGGAGCTGTTTTTT | CASSFRGNTGELFF
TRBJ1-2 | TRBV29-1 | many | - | TGCAGCGTTGAAGTGGTTGAAGGGGGACGGGGGGCCAACTATGGCTACACCTTC | CSVEVVEGGRGANYGYTF
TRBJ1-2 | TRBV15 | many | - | TGTGCCACCAGCAGAGATCCCCTCTATGGTGGCTACACCTTC | CATSRDPLYGGYTF
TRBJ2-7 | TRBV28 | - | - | TGTGCCAGCAGTTCAACCTATGTGCAGTACTTC | CASSSTYVQYF
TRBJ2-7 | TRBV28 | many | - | TGTGCCAGCAGCACAGGTTTCATCTACGAGCAGTACTTC | CASSTGFIYEQYF
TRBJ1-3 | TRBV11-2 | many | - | TGTGCCAGCAGCTTAGTAACTGGAAACACCATATATTTT | CASSLVTGNTIYF
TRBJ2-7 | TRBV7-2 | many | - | TGTGCCAGCAGCTCCGACAGGTACTCCTACGAGCAGTACTTC | CASSSDRYSYEQYF
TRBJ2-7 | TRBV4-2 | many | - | TGTGCCAGCAGCCAAGACTGGTCGACAGCCCCTACGAGGCAGTACTTC | CASSQDWSTAPTRQYF
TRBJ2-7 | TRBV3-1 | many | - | TGTGCCAGCAGCCAAGGGGGCCATGGCGGGGCCTACGAGCAGTACTTC | CASSQGGHGGAYEQYF
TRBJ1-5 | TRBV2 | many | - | TGTGCCAGCGGCCAACAGGGCGGAGGTCAGCCCCAGCATTTT | CASGQQGGGQPQHF
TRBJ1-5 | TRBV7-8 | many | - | TGTGCCAGCAGCTTGATAGGGGGAGGAGATCAGCCCCAGCATTTT | CASSLIGGGDQPQHF
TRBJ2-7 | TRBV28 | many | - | TGTGCCAGCAGTGAGCCGTCCTACGAGCAGTACTTC | CASSEPSYEQYF
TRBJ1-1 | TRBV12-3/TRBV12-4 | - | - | TGTGCCAGCACCCCTCCGTGGGGACAAGAAGCTTTCTTT | CASTPPWGQEAFF
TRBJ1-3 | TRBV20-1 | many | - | TGCAGTGCTAGAAGTAGGACGGACTCTGGAAACACCATATATTTT | CSARSRTDSGNTIYF
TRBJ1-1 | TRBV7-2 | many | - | TGTGCCAGCAGCTTAATTTTGCTGGAAACTGAAGCTTTCTTT | CASSLILLETEAFF
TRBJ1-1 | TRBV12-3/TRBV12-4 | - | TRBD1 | TGTGCCAGCAGTTTATACAGGGGGAATGCTTTCTTT | CASSLYRGNAFF
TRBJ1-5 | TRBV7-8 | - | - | TGTGCCAGCAGACAACAACCAGCGCTTGATAGCAATCAGCCCCAGCATTTT | CASRQQPALDSNQPQHF
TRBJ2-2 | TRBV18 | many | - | TGTGCCAGCTCTCCCCGTTGGACGACGGACGGGGAGCTGTTTTTT | CASSPRWTTDGELFF
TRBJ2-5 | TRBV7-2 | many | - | TGTGCCAGCAGCCTTATACCAGCGTTAGTTGCGGAGACCCAGTACTTC | CASSLIPALVAETQYF
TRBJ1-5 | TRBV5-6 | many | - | TGTGCCAGCAGCCAACGGGGATCAGGTCAGCCCCAGCATTTT | CASSQRGSGQPQHF
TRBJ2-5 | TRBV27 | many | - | TGTGCCAGCAGTTTCATAGGCGAGACCCAGTACTTC | CASSFIGETQYF
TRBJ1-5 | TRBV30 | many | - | TGTGCCTGGACCGGGAGATCTGACAGAAACAATCAGCCCCAGCATTTT | CAWTGRSDRNNQPQHF
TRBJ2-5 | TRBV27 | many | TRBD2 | TGTGCCAGCAGTTTATCACTAGCGGCCGGTGAGACCCAGTACTTC | CASSLSLAAGETQYF
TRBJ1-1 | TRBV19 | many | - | TGTGCCAGTCGAGGGGGAACGAACACTGAAGCTTTCTTT | CASRGGTNTEAFF
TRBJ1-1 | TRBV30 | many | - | TGTGCCTGGAGTGTACAGGGCAACACTGAAGCTTTCTTT | CAWSVQGNTEAFF
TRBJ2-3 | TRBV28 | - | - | TGTGCCAGCGGCTCCGGGGGAACAGATACGCAGTATTTT | CASGSGGTDTQYF
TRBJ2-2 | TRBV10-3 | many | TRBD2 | TGTGCCATCAGGGGACTAGCGGAGGCCGGGGCCGGGGAGCTGTTTTTT | CAIRGLAEAGAGELFF
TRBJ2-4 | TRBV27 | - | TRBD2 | TGTGCCAGCAGTCCTTGGGGGACTAGCGGCGAAAACATTCAGTACTTC | CASSPWGTSGENIQYF
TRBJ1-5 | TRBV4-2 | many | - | TGTGCCAGCAGCCAAGAGGAGGGCAATCAGCCCCAGCATTTT | CASSQEEGNQPQHF
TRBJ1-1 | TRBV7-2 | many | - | TGTGCCAGCAGCTTGGACACCCTTACCGAAGCTTTCTTT | CASSLDTLTEAFF
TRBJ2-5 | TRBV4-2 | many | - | TGTGCCAGCAGCGTGACGACGGGCTACCAAGAGACCCAGTACTTC | CASSVTTGYQETQYF
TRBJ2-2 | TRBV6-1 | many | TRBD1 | TGTGCCAGCAGTGCCCGACCCATTACAGGGGGGAACACCGGGGAGCTGTTTTTT | CASSARPITGGNTGELFF
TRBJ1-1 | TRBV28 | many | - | TGTGCCAGCAGTTTGAATCCGGGTGACGCTGAAGCTTTCTTT | CASSLNPGDAEAFF
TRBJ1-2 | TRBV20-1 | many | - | TGCAGTGCTTTGGGGGGCTACACCTTC | CSALGGYTF
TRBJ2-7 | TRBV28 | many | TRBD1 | TGTGCCAGCGGTCAAGGGGGCAAGGACGAGCAGTACTTC | CASGQGGKDEQYF
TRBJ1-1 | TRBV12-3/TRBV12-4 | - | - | TGTGCCAGCAGACCCACGGGGGGACGGAACACTGAAGCTTTCTTT | CASRPTGGRNTEAFF
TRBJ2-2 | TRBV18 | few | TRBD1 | TGTGCCAGCTCACGGTCCGCGACAGGGGGCGCGAACACCGGGGAGCTGTTTTTT | CASSRSATGGANTGELFF
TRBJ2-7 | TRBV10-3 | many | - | TGTGCCATCAGTGAGTCTTGGGAAGGAGTCTACGAGCAGTACTTC | CAISESWEGVYEQYF
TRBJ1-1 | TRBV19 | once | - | TGTGCCAGTAGTATAGCAAAGGGACTGCAGAACACTGAAGCTTTCTTT | CASSIAKGLQNTEAFF
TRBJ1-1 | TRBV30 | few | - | TGTGCCTGGTATTTCACTGAAGCTTTCTTT | CAWYFTEAFF
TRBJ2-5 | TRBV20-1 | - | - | TGCAGTGTAATAGGGGAGACCCAGTACTTC | CSVIGETQYF
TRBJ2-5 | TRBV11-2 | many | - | TGTGCCAGCAGCTACGCAAGGGGGGTGAGGCGAGGACGAGAGACCCAGTACTTC | CASSYARGVRRGRETQYF
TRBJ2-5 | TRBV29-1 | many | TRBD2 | TGCAGCGTTGACGATTCGAGACTAGCGGGGTTACAAGAGACCCAGTACTTC | CSVDDSRLAGLQETQYF
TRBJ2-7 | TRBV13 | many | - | TGTGCCAGCAGCTCCTCCGACAGGTTCTCCCCCCCAATTTACGAGCAGTACTTC | CASSSSDRFSPPIYEQYF
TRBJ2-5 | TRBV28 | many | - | TGTGCCAGCAGTTTATTTTCACAGGGCCAAGAGACCCAGTACTTC | CASSLFSQGQETQYF
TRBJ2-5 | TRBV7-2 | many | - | TGTGCCAGCAGCTTTTACAGGTCTCAAGAGACCCAGTACTTC | CASSFYRSQETQYF
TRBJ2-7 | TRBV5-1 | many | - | TGCGCCAGCAGCCCCCGGGACCTTAACTCCTACGAGCAGTACTTC | CASSPRDLNSYEQYF
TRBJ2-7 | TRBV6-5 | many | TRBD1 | TGTGCCAGCAGTTACTCTGGGACAGGCAACGAGCAGTACTTC | CASSYSGTGNEQYF
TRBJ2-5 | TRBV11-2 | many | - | TGTGCCAGCAGCTCTAAGGGTTGGCGGGACCCTCAAGAGACCCAGTACTTC | CASSSKGWRDPQETQYF